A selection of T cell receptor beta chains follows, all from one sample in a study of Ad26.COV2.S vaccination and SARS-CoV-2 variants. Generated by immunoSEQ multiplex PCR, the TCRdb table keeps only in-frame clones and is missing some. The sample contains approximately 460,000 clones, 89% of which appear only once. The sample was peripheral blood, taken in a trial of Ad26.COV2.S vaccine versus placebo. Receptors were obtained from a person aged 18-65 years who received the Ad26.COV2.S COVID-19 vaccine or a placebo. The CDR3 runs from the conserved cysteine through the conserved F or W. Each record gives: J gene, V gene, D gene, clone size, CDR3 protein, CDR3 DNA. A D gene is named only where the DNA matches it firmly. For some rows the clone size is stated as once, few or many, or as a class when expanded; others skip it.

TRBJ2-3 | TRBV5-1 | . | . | CASSFSTDTQYF | TGCGCCAGCAGCTTCAGCACAGATACGCAGTATTTT
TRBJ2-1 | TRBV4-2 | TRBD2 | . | CASSPGGLAGGLNEQFF | TGTGCCAGCAGCCCCGGGGGCCTAGCGGGGGGGCTCAATGAGCAGTTCTTC
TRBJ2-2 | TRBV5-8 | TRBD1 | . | CASSSGQGVAGELFF | TGTGCCAGCAGCTCGGGACAGGGTGTCGCCGGGGAGCTGTTTTTT
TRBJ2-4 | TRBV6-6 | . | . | CASSYSRGLQNIQYF | TGTGCCAGCAGTTACTCGAGGGGACTTCAAAACATTCAGTACTTC
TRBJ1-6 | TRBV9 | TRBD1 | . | CASSPTGGNSPLHF | TGTGCCAGCAGCCCGACAGGGGGCAATTCACCCCTCCACTTT
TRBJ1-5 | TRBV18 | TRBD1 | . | CASSPQGDINQPQHF | TGTGCCAGCTCACCGCAGGGGGATATCAATCAGCCCCAGCATTTT
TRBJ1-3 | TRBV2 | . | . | CASKATRASSGNTIYF | TGTGCCAGCAAGGCCACCCGGGCGAGCTCTGGAAACACCATATATTTT
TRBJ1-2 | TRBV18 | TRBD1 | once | CASSPPGQGFGYTF | TGTGCCAGCTCACCACCGGGACAGGGATTTGGCTACACCTTC
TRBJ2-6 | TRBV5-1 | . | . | CASSLAVRSGANVLTF | TGCGCCAGCAGCTTGGCCGTCCGCTCTGGGGCCAACGTCCTGACTTTC
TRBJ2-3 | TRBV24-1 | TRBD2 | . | CATRATSGSTDTQYF | TGTGCCACCAGAGCGACTAGCGGGAGCACAGATACGCAGTATTTT
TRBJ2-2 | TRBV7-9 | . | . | CASSLVAGWTGELFF | TGTGCCAGCAGCTTAGTAGCAGGCTGGACCGGGGAGCTGTTTTTT
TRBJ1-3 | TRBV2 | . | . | CASRTKRISGNTIYF | TGTGCCAGCAGAACTAAGCGGATCTCTGGAAACACCATATATTTT
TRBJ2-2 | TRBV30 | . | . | CAWSSWDTGELFF | TGTGCCTGGAGTAGCTGGGACACCGGGGAGCTGTTTTTT
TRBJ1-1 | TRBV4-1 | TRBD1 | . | CASSQDRGFGTEAFF | TGCGCCAGCAGCCAAGACAGGGGGTTCGGCACTGAAGCTTTCTTT
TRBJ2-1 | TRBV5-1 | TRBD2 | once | CASSSQTSGRARGQFF | TGCGCCAGCAGCTCTCAGACTAGCGGGAGGGCCCGTGGGCAGTTCTTC
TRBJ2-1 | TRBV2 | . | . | CASTQGGYNEQFF | TGTGCCAGCACCCAGGGGGGATACAATGAGCAGTTCTTC
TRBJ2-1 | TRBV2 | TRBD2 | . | CASSESSGGYNEQFF | TGTGCCAGCAGTGAAAGTAGCGGGGGGTACAATGAGCAGTTCTTC
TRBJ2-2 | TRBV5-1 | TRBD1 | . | CASSFWGQTNTGELFF | TGCGCCAGCAGCTTTTGGGGACAGACGAACACCGGGGAGCTGTTTTTT
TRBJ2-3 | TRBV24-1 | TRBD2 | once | CATSDSRTSGRFTDTQYF | TGTGCCACCAGTGATTCCCGGACTAGCGGGAGATTCACAGATACGCAGTATTTT
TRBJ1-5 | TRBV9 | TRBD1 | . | CASSTYQDRGPQHF | TGTGCCAGCAGCACCTACCAGGACAGGGGGCCCCAGCATTTT
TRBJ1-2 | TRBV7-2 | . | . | CASSFYLSYGYTF | TGTGCCAGCAGCTTTTACCTATCCTATGGCTACACCTTC
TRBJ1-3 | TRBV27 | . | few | CASKGPGNTIYF | TGTGCCAGCAAGGGACCAGGAAACACCATATATTTT
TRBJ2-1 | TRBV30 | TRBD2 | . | CAWDGSGTSGSTNYNEQFF | TGTGCCTGGGATGGGTCCGGGACTAGCGGGAGTACGAACTACAATGAGCAGTTCTTC
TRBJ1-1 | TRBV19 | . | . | CASSIRENTEAFF | TGTGCCAGTAGTATAAGAGAGAACACTGAAGCTTTCTTT
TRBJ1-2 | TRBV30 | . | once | CAWSVWNGYTF | TGTGCCTGGAGTGTTTGGAATGGCTACACCTTC
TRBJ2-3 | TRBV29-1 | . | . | CSVPKWRTSTDTQYF | TGCAGCGTTCCAAAGTGGCGAACGAGCACAGATACGCAGTATTTT
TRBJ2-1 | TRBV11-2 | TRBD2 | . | CASRHLTGGSVYNEQFF | TGTGCCAGCAGACATCTGACGGGAGGGTCTGTCTACAATGAGCAGTTCTTC
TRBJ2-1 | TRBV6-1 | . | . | CASSEGGTVYNEQFF | TGTGCCAGCAGTGAAGGGGGGACGGTTTACAATGAGCAGTTCTTC
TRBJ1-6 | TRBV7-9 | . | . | CASSFSPGNSPLHF | TGTGCCAGCAGCTTTTCTCCAGGCAATTCACCCCTCCACTTT
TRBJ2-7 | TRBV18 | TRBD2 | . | CASSPYASGYEQYF | TGTGCCAGCTCACCTTACGCTAGCGGCTACGAGCAGTACTTC
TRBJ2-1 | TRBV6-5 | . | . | CASSYSRMSNEQFF | TGTGCCAGCAGTTACTCGCGTATGAGCAATGAGCAGTTCTTC
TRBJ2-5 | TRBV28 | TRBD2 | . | CASSLLSSGRLSETQYF | TGTGCCAGCAGTTTATTGAGTAGCGGGAGGCTTTCAGAGACCCAGTACTTC
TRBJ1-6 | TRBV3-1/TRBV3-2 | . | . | CASSQYNSPLHF | TGTGCCAGCAGCCAATACAATTCACCCCTCCACTTT
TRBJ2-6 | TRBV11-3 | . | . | CASSSRGRGGGGANVLTF | TGTGCCAGCAGCTCGAGGGGCAGGGGAGGAGGTGGGGCCAACGTCCTGACTTTC
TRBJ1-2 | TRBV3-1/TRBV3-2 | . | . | CASSQVLTRRGYGYTF | TGTGCCAGCAGCCAAGTTTTGACCCGCAGGGGTTATGGCTACACCTTC
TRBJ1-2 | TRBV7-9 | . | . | CASSFQGPREGYTF | TGTGCCAGCAGCTTCCAGGGGCCCCGTGAGGGCTACACCTTC
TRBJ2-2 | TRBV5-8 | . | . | CASSLLNRTGELFF | TGTGCCAGCAGCTTGCTTAATCGCACCGGGGAGCTGTTTTTT
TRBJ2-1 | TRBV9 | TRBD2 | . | CASSVAGDGTSGSLEDEQFF | TGTGCCAGCAGCGTAGCCGGGGACGGGACTAGCGGGAGCTTGGAGGATGAGCAGTTCTTC
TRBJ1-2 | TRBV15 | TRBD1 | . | CATSLPGTGSSGGYTF | TGTGCCACCAGCCTGCCCGGGACAGGGAGTTCTGGTGGCTACACCTTC
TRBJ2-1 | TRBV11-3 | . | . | CASSPQGRSEQFF | TGTGCCAGCAGCCCGCAAGGAAGGAGTGAGCAGTTCTTC
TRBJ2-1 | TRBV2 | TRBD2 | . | CASSPSGGAWNEQFF | TGTGCCAGCTCCCCTAGCGGGGGGGCCTGGAATGAGCAGTTCTTC